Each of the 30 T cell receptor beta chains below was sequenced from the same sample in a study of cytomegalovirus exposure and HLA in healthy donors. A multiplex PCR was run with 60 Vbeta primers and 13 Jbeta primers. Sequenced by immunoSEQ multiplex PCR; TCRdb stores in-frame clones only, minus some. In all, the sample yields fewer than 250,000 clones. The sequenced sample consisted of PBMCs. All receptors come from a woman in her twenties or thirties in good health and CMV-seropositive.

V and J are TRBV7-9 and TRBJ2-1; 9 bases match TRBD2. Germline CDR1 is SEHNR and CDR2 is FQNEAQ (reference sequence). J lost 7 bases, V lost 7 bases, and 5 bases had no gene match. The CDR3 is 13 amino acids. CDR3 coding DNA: TGTGCCAGCACACGGACTAGCGCTAATGAGCAGTTCTTC. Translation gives CASTRTSANEQFF.

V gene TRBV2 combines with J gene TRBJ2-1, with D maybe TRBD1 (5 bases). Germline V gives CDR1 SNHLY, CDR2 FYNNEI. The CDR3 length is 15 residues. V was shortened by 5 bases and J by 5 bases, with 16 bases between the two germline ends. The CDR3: CASSKSGMVDNEQFF. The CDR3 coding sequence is TGTGCCAGCAGTAAATCAGGGATGGTGGACAATGAGCAGTTCTTC.

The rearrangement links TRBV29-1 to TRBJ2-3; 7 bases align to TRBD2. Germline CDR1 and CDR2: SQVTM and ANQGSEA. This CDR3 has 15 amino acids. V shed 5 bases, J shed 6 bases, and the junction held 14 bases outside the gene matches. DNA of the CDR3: TGCAGCGTTAGGTGGAGGGAGGGTCTTACGGATACGCAGTATTTT. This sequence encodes CSVRWREGLTDTQYF.

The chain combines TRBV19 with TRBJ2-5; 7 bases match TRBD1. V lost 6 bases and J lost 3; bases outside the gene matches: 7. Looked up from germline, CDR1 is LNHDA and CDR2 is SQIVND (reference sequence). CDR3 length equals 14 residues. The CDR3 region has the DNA TGTGCCAGTAGCCCAGGGGGTGTTAAAGAGACCCAGTACTTC. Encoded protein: CASSPGGVKETQYF.

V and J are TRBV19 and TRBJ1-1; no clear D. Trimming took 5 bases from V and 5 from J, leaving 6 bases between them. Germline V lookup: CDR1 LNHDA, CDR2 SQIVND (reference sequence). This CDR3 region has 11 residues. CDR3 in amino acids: CASSDGTEAFF. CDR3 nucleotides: TGTGCCAGTAGTGACGGGACTGAAGCTTTCTTT.

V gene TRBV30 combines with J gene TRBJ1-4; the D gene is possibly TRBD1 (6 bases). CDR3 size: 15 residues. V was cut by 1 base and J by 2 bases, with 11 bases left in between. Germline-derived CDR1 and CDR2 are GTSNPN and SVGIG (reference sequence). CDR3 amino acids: CAWSDSGGTNEKLFF. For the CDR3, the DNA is TGTGCCTGGAGTGACTCGGGGGGCACTAATGAAAAACTGTTTTTT.

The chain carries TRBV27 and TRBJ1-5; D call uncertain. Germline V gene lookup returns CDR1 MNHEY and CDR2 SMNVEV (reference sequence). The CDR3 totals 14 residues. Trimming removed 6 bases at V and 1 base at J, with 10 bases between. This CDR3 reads CASSSTASNQPQHF. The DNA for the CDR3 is TGTGCCAGCAGCTCTACAGCCAGCAATCAGCCCCAGCATTTT.

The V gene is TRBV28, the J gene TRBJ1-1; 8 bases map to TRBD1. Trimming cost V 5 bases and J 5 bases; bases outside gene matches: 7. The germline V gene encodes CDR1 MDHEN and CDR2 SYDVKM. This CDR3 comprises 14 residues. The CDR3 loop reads CASSLPGQGTEAFF. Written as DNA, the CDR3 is TGTGCCAGCAGTCTTCCCGGACAGGGAACTGAAGCTTTCTTT.

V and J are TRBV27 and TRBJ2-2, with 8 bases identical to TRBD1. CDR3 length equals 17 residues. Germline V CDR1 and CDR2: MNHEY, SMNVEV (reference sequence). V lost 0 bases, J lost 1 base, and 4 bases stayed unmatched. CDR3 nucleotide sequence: TGTGCCAGCAGTTTATCCACCGGGACAGGGAACACCGGGGAGCTGTTTTTT. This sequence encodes CASSLSTGTGNTGELFF.

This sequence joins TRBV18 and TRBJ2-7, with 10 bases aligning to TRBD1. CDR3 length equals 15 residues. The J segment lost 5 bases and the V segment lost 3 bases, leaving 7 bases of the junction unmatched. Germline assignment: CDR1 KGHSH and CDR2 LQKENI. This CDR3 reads CASSPGDRGFDEQYF. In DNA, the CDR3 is TGTGCCAGCTCACCGGGGGACAGGGGCTTCGACGAGCAGTACTTC.

The CDR3 reads CASSPQTGGNEKLFF. In nucleotides, the CDR3 is TGTGCCAGTAGTCCCCAGACAGGGGGTAATGAAAAACTGTTTTTT. The chain links TRBV19 to TRBJ1-4; 9 bases line up with TRBD1. With 5 bases clipped from V and 4 bases from J, the junction kept 5 bases outside the gene matches. The CDR3 sequence is 15 residues long. The germline V gene encodes CDR1 LNHDA and CDR2 SQIVND (reference sequence).

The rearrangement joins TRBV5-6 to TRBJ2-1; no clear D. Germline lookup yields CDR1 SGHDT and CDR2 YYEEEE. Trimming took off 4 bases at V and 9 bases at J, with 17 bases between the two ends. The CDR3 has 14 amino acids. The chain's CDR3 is CASSSQKASGEQFF. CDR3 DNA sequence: TGTGCCAGCAGCAGTCAGAAAGCCTCGGGTGAGCAGTTCTTC.

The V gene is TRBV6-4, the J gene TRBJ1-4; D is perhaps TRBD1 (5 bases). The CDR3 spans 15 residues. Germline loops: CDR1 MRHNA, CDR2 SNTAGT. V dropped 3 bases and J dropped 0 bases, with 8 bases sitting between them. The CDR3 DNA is TGTGCCAGCAGTGAGGGGCGAGCAACTAATGAAAAACTGTTTTTT. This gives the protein CASSEGRATNEKLFF.

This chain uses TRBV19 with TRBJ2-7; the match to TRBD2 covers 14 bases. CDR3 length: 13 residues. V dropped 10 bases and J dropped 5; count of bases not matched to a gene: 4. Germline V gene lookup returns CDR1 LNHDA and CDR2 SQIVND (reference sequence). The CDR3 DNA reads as TGTGCCACCGGACTAGCGGGAGGCAACGAGCAGTACTTC. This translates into CATGLAGGNEQYF.

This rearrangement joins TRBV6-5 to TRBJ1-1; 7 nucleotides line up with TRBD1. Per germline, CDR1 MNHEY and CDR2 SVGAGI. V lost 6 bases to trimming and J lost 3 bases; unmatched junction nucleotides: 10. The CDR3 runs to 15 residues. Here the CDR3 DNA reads TGTGCCAGCAGAAAACAGGGGACCGGGTACACTGAAGCTTTCTTT. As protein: CASRKQGTGYTEAFF.

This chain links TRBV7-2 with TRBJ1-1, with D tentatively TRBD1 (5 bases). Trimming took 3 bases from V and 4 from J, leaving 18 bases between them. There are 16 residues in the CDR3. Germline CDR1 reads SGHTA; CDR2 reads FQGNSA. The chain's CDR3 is CASSLLGGSGSTEAFF. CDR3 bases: TGTGCCAGCAGCTTGCTCGGGGGATCAGGGAGCACTGAAGCTTTCTTT.

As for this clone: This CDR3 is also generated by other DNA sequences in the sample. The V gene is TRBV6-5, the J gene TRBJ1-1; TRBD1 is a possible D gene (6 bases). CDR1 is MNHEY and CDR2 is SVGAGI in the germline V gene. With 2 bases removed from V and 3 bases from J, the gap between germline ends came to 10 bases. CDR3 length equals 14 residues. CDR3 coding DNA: TGTGCCAGCAGTTACGTGACAGGACACACTGAAGCTTTCTTT. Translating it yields CASSYVTGHTEAFF.

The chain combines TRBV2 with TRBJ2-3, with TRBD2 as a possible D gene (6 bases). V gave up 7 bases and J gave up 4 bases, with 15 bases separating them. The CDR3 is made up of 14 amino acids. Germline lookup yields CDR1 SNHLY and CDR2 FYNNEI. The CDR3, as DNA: TGTGCCAGCAAGAGGTTAGCGGAGGCAGATACGCAGTATTTT. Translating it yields CASKRLAEADTQYF.

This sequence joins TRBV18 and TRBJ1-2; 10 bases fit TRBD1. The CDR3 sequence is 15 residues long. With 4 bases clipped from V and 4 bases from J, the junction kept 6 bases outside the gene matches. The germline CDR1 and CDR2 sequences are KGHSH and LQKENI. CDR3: CASSLGQGMAYGYTF. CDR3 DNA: TGTGCCAGCTCACTGGGACAGGGGATGGCCTATGGCTACACCTTC. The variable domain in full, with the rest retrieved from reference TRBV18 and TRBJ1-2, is NAGVMQNPRHLVRRRGQEARLRCSPMKGHSHVYWYRQLPEEGLKFMVYLQKENIIDESGMPKERFSAEFPKEGPSILRIQQVVRGDSAAYFCASSLGQGMAYGYTFGSGTRLTVV.

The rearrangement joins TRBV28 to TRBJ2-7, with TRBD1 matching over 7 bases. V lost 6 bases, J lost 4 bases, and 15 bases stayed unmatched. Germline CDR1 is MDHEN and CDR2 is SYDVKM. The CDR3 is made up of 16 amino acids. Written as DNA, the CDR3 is TGTGCCAGCAGCTTTCAAGGGGGCAAGGGGAGATACGAGCAGTACTTC. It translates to CASSFQGGKGRYEQYF.

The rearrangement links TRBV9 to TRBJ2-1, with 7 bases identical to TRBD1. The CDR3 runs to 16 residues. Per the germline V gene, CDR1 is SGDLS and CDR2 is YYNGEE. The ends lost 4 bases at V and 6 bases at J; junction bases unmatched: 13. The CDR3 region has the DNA TGTGCCAGCAGCCAAGAGACAGGGCGAGCAATCAATGAGCAGTTCTTC. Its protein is CASSQETGRAINEQFF. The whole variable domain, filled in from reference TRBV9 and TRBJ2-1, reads DSGVTQTPKHLITATGQRVTLRCSPRSGDLSVYWYQQSLDQGLQFLIQYYNGEERAKGNILERFSAQQFPDLHSELNLSSLELGDSALYFCASSQETGRAINEQFFGPGTRLTVL.

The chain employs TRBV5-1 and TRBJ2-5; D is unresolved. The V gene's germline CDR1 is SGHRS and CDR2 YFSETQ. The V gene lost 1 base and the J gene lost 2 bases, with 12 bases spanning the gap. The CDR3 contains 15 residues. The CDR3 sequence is CASSLYGATQETQYF. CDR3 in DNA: TGCGCCAGCAGCTTGTACGGAGCCACACAAGAGACCCAGTACTTC.

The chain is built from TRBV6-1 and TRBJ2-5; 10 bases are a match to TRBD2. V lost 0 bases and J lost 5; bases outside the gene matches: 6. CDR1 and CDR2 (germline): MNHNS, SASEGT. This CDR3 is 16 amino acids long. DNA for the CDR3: TGTGCCAGCAGTGAAGCCGCTAGCGGGGGCTGGGAGACCCAGTACTTC. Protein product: CASSEAASGGWETQYF.

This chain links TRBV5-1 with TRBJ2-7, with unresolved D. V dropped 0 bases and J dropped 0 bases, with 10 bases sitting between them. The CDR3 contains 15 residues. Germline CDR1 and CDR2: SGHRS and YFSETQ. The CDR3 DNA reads TGCGCCAGCAGCTTGGGAGACACCTACTCCTACGAGCAGTACTTC. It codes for CASSLGDTYSYEQYF. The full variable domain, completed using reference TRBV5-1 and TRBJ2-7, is KAGVTQTPRYLIKTRGQQVTLSCSPISGHRSVSWYQQTPGQGLQFLFEYFSETQRNKGNFPGRFSGRQFSNSRSEMNVSTLELGDSALYLCASSLGDTYSYEQYFGPGTRLTVT.

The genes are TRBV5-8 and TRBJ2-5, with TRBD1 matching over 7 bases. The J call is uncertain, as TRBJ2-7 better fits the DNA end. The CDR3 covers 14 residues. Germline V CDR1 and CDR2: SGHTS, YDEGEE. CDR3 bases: TGTGCCAGCAGCATCCAGACAGGGCCGTACGAGCAGTACTTC. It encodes CASSIQTGPYEQYF.

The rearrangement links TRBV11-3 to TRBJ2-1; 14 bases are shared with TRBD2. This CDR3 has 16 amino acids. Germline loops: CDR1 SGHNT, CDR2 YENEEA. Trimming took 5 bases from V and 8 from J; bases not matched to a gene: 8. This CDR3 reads CASSAGTSGGRHEQFF. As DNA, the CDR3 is TGTGCCAGCAGCGCCGGGACTAGCGGGGGTCGCCATGAGCAGTTCTTC.

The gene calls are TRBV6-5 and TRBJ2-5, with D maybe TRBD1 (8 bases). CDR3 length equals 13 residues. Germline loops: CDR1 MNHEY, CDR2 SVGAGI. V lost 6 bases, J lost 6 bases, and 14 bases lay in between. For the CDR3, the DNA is TGTGCCAGCAGCGGACAGGGAGGGCAGACCCAGTACTTC. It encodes CASSGQGGQTQYF.

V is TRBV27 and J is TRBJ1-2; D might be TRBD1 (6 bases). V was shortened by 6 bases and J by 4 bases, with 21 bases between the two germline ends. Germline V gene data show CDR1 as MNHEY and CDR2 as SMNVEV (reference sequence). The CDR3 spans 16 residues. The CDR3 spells CASREQGRPGAYGYTF. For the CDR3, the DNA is TGTGCCAGCAGGGAGCAGGGGCGCCCGGGCGCCTATGGCTACACCTTC.

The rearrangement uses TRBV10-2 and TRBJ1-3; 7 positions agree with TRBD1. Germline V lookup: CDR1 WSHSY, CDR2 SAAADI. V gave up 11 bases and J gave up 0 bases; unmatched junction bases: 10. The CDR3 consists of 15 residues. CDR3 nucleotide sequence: TGCGCCGTCGCCGGGACAGAGAGCTCTGGAAACACCATATATTTT. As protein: CAVAGTESSGNTIYF.

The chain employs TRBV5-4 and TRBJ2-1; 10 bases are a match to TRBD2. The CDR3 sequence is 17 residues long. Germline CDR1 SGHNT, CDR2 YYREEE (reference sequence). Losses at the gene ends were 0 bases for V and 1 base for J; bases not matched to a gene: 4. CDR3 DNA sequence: TGTGCCAGCAGCTTGGAAGCTAGCGGGAGTTCCTACAATGAGCAGTTCTTC. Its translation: CASSLEASGSSYNEQFF.